The TCR beta chain under discussion was sequenced for a study of PD-L1 blockade in urothelial cancer. Assay used: immunoSEQ multiplex PCR; TCRdb lists only in-frame clones, some missing. The table records some 40,000 clones, over 75% of them present only once. The TCR sequence derives from a man between 65 and 85 years old with urothelial cancer. Material: PBMCs, obtained around atezolizumab (anti-PD-L1) treatment.

The CDR3 coding sequence is TGTGCCAGCTCACCGCAGCGGGAGAACACCGGGGAGCTGTTTTTT. Encoded protein: CASSPQRENTGELFF. This chain connects TRBV18 to TRBJ2-2, with TRBD2 matching over 7 bases. The CDR3 runs 15 residues. The V gene end was trimmed by 3 bases and the J gene end by 1 base; junction bases not matched to a gene: 2. The germline CDR1 and CDR2 sequences are KGHSH and LQKENI.